This T cell receptor beta chain emerged from a study of blood T cell repertoires in COVID-19. Looking at the study overall: Both acute and convalescent COVID-19 samples were obtained from the United States, Italy and Spain. The analysed material was cDNA or gDNA that came from T cells, B-cell-depleted T cells, or PBMCs.

J lost 16 bases, V lost 2 bases, and 9 bases had no gene match. Germline lookup yields CDR1 SGHTS and CDR2 YDEGEE. The CDR3 has 12 residues. Source study methods: Estimation of nucleated cell counts was performed using reference gene primer amplification. Repertoires were generated with immunoSEQ multiplex PCR, while TCRdb's copy carries only in-frame clones and drops some. V and J calls and clone size are given by that table; D and trimming were obtained from the DNA. The sample yields approximately 100,000 clones, roughly 80% seen once. The source of this sequence is a human donor in a cohort sampled during active COVID-19. Sequenced sample: peripheral blood. This chain links TRBV5-8 with TRBJ2-1, with 7 bases aligning to TRBD2. CDR3 bases: TGTGCCAGCAGCTTTACTAGCGCCGACGGATTCTTC. This translates into CASSFTSADGFF.